These 20 T cell receptor beta chains were all obtained from the same sample, sequenced in a study of T cell clones after liver transplantation. Generated by immunoSEQ multiplex PCR, the TCRdb table keeps only in-frame clones and is missing some. The data hold 15,000 to 20,000 clones, with approximately 90% observed a single time. Sequencing used CD8+ T cells from blood, obtained 45 to 47 months after liver transplant. The source is a human patient who received a liver transplant. Part of the T cell pool may stem from the graft donor.

The chain carries TRBV7-8 and TRBJ2-7; 10 nucleotides agree with TRBD1. Germline V lookup: CDR1 SGHVS, CDR2 FQNEAQ. This CDR3 is 15 amino acids long. With 5 bases clipped from V and 2 bases from J, the junction kept 6 bases outside the gene matches. The CDR3 coding sequence is TGTGCCAGCAGCCTAAGGGACAGGGGTACCTACGAGCAGTACTTC. Its translation is CASSLRDRGTYEQYF.

The chain is built from TRBV7-9 and TRBJ1-4; 8 nucleotides line up with TRBD1. This CDR3 has 14 amino acids. Germline values: CDR1 SEHNR, CDR2 FQNEAQ (reference sequence). With 4 bases clipped from V and 5 bases from J, the junction kept 3 bases outside the gene matches. CDR3 bases: TGTGCCAGCAGCTCTCGGGACAGGAATGAAAAACTGTTTTTT. It yields the protein CASSSRDRNEKLFF.

The chain employs TRBV19 and TRBJ2-7, with TRBD2 matching 9 bases. J was trimmed by 3 bases and V by 5 bases; bases with no gene match: 5. Germline V gene data show CDR1 as LNHDA and CDR2 as SQIVND (reference sequence). CDR3 length: 14 residues. CDR3 protein: CASSVASGVYEQYF. The CDR3 bases are TGTGCCAGTAGTGTGGCTAGCGGGGTCTACGAGCAGTACTTC.

The rearrangement uses TRBV29-1 and TRBJ2-4; unclear D gene. Trimming pared 4 bases from V and 0 bases from J, leaving 4 bases between. Germline V lookup: CDR1 SQVTM, CDR2 ANQGSEA. The CDR3 spans 12 residues. The DNA of the CDR3 is TGCAGCGTTGTTGGAGCCAAAAACATTCAGTACTTC. As protein: CSVVGAKNIQYF. Using reference TRBV29-1 and TRBJ2-4 for the parts outside the CDR3, the full variable domain is SAVISQKPSRDICQRGTSLTIQCQVDSQVTMMFWYRQQPGQSLTLIATANQGSEATYESGFVIDKFPISRPNLTFSTLTVSNMSPEDSSIYLCSVVGAKNIQYFGAGTRLSVL.

The chain employs TRBV19 and TRBJ2-7; D is unclear. The germline V gene encodes CDR1 LNHDA and CDR2 SQIVND (reference sequence). The CDR3 length is 12 residues. V lost 5 bases and J 5 bases, leaving 10 bases between the germline ends. CDR3 sequence (DNA): TGTGCCAGTAGTCCCAACCACGACGAGCAGTACTTC. Its protein is CASSPNHDEQYF.

V usage is TRBV28 and J usage is TRBJ2-3, with D possibly called TRBD1 or TRBD2 (5 bases each). The CDR3 contains 16 residues. Trimming removed 6 bases from V and 3 bases from J, with 19 bases in between. CDR1 is MDHEN and CDR2 is SYDVKM in the germline V gene. The CDR3 loop is CASRPRLQDLTDTQYF. In DNA form, the CDR3 reads TGTGCCAGCAGACCGAGACTACAGGATTTAACAGATACGCAGTATTTT.

The CDR3, as DNA: TGCGCCAGCAGCCAAGAGGGTATTTTGGGGGACGCCGCCGACACTGAAGCTTTCTTT. It translates to CASSQEGILGDAADTEAFF. This chain joins TRBV4-1 and TRBJ1-1, with D perhaps TRBD1 (5 bases). V shed 0 bases and J shed 3 bases, with 23 bases lying between them. The CDR3 runs to 19 residues. CDR1 is MGHRA and CDR2 is YSYEKL in the germline V gene.

The rearrangement joins TRBV19 to TRBJ1-1; D might be TRBD1 (5 bases). In germline, CDR1 is LNHDA, CDR2 SQIVND (reference sequence). CDR3 length: 12 amino acids. V lost 1 base and J lost 6, with 6 bases in between. CDR3 in amino acids: CASSIGGAEAFF. Written as DNA, the CDR3 is TGTGCCAGTAGTATAGGGGGGGCTGAAGCTTTCTTT.

V and J are TRBV9 and TRBJ1-2; D may be TRBD1 (6 bases). The CDR3 loop spans 15 amino acids. Trimming removed 0 bases from V and 6 bases from J, with 15 bases in between. CDR1 SGDLS and CDR2 YYNGEE come from the germline V gene. The CDR3 nucleotides are TGTGCCAGCAGCGTAGCTACACGGGGGGCACATGGCTACACCTTC. Translated, it gives CASSVATRGAHGYTF.

This clone was seen only a few times. The V call is TRBV6-5, the J call TRBJ1-1; D not certain. CDR1 is MNHEY, CDR2 SVGAGI, per germline. The ends were cut back, 2 bases at V and 0 bases at J, with 1 base in the middle. CDR3 length: 12 residues. DNA of the CDR3: TGTGCCAGCAGTTACATGAACACTGAAGCTTTCTTT. Protein product: CASSYMNTEAFF.

This chain links TRBV29-1 with TRBJ2-2; 11 bases are shared with TRBD2. This CDR3 comprises 14 residues. With V trimmed by 4 bases and J by 7 bases, 5 bases remained unmatched. CDR1 and CDR2 (germline): SQVTM, ANQGSEA. CDR3 in DNA: TGCAGCGTTGTAGCGGGAGGGCCAAGCGGGGAGCTGTTTTTT. This encodes CSVVAGGPSGELFF.

J is TRBJ2-7 and V is TRBV27; tentative D call: TRBD1 (5 bases). The length of the CDR3 is 14 residues. V was trimmed by 3 bases and J by 2 bases, leaving 11 bases between them. In germline, CDR1 is MNHEY, CDR2 SMNVEV (reference sequence). In nucleotides, the CDR3 is TGTGCCAGCAGTTTCCAGGGTTTCACCTACGAGCAGTACTTC. It codes for CASSFQGFTYEQYF.

This chain uses TRBV28 with TRBJ2-1, with TRBD2 identical over 10 bases. CDR3 length: 15 residues. In germline, CDR1 is MDHEN, CDR2 SYDVKM. The junction had 3 bases not matched to a gene; V was cut back by 4 bases and J by 3 bases. The CDR3 nucleotides are TGTGCCAGCAGTTCTTTAGCGGGAGGCTACAATGAGCAGTTCTTC. It encodes CASSSLAGGYNEQFF.

The J gene is TRBJ2-7, the V gene TRBV15, with TRBD1 as a possible D gene (6 bases). V was trimmed by 6 bases and J by 3 bases, leaving 15 bases between them. The CDR3 consists of 14 residues. The germline V gene has CDR1 LNHNV and CDR2 YYDKDF (reference sequence). CDR3 sequence reads: CATRQSDSLYEQYF. The CDR3 DNA reads as TGTGCCACCAGGCAATCGGACAGCCTCTACGAGCAGTACTTC.

The rearrangement links TRBV9 to TRBJ1-4, with a possible D match to TRBD1 (6 bases). V was clipped by 0 bases and J by 5 bases, with 17 bases between them. Looked up from germline, CDR1 is SGDLS and CDR2 is YYNGEE. CDR3 size: 17 residues. CDR3: CASSVEQGWTLNEKLFF. For the CDR3, the DNA is TGTGCCAGCAGCGTAGAACAGGGATGGACCCTGAATGAAAAACTGTTTTTT.

This chain links TRBV4-1 with TRBJ1-4, with 8 bases lining up with TRBD1. Germline CDR1 MGHRA, CDR2 YSYEKL. The CDR3 totals 14 residues. V gave up 0 bases and J gave up 11 bases; unmatched junction bases: 5. This CDR3 is CASSQEVRGHKLFF. Written as DNA, the CDR3 is TGCGCCAGCAGCCAAGAAGTCAGGGGGCATAAACTGTTTTTT.

The gene calls are TRBV18 and TRBJ2-1; the D gene is possibly TRBD1 (5 bases). Germline-derived CDR1 and CDR2 are KGHSH and LQKENI. This CDR3 spans 13 amino acids. V was cut by 4 bases and J by 8 bases, with 12 bases left in between. The CDR3 sequence is CASSLPDSYEQFF. The CDR3 region has the DNA TGTGCCAGCTCACTCCCCGACAGCTATGAGCAGTTCTTC.

The CDR3 spells CASSIGGQGLTEAFF. The CDR3 nucleotides read TGTGCCAGTAGTATAGGCGGACAGGGATTAACTGAAGCTTTCTTT. The chain joins TRBV19 to TRBJ1-1; 8 bases match TRBD1. CDR1 is LNHDA, CDR2 SQIVND, per germline (reference sequence). Trimming removed 1 base from V and 5 bases from J; junction bases left unmatched: 6. CDR3 length: 15 residues.

This chain links TRBV28 with TRBJ2-7, with D hard to call. The germline V gene encodes CDR1 MDHEN and CDR2 SYDVKM. The V end was cut by 6 bases, the J end by 7 bases, with 10 bases between. This CDR3 has 11 residues. The CDR3 sequence: CASSPSWEQYF. CDR3 coding DNA: TGTGCCAGCAGCCCGTCTTGGGAGCAGTACTTC.

This clone has a single count. The rearrangement uses TRBV4-3 and TRBJ2-7; tentatively, D is TRBD2 (6 bases). The CDR3 covers 14 residues. Deletions cut 0 bases from V and 1 base from J, with 7 bases between. CDR1 and CDR2 from the germline V gene are LGHNA and YSLEER. For the CDR3, the DNA is TGCGCCAGCAGCCAAGATCGGGGGTCCTACGAGCAGTACTTC. Translating it yields CASSQDRGSYEQYF.